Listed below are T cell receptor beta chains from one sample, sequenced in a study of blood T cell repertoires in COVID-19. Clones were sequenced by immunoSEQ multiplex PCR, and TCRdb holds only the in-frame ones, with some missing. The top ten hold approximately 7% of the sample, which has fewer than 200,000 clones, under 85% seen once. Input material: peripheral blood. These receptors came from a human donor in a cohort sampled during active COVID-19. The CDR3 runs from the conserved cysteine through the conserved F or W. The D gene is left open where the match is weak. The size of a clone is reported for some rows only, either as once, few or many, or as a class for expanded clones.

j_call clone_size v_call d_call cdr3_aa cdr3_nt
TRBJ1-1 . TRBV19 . CASSIDFAGMNTEAFF TGTGCCAGTAGTATAGATTTTGCGGGGATGAACACTGAAGCTTTCTTT
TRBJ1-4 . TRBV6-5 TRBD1 CASRTGVVDEKLFF TGTGCCAGCAGAACAGGGGTAGTGGATGAAAAACTGTTTTTT
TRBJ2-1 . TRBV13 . CASSYLDSWSSYNEQFF TGTGCCAGCAGCTACCTAGACAGCTGGAGCTCCTACAATGAGCAGTTCTTC
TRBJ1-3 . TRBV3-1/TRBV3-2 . CASSPSGPGSGNTIYF TGTGCCAGCAGCCCAAGTGGGCCGGGGAGTGGAAACACCATATATTTT
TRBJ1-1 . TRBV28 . CASSPPIGRAEAFF TGTGCCAGCAGTCCACCTATAGGGAGGGCTGAAGCTTTCTTT
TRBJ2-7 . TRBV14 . CASSQPQRTASYEQYF TGTGCCAGCAGCCAACCCCAGAGAACAGCTTCCTACGAGCAGTACTTC
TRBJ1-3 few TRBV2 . CASLFRSGNTIYF TGTGCCAGCCTCTTCCGCTCTGGAAACACCATATATTTT
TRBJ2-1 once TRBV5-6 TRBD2 CASSHGLAYNEQFF TGTGCCAGCAGCCACGGACTAGCTTACAATGAGCAGTTCTTC
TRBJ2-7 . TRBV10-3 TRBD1 CAIRGQGPPYEQYF TGTGCCATCAGAGGACAGGGGCCTCCCTACGAGCAGTACTTC
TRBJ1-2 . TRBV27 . CASSFGGGDGYTF TGTGCCAGCAGTTTCGGGGGGGGCGACGGCTACACCTTC
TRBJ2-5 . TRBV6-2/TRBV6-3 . CASSYVPGVPRETQYF TGTGCCAGCAGTTACGTCCCGGGGGTCCCTCGGGAGACCCAGTACTTC
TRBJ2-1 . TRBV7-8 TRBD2 CASSLRTSGGAVEQFF TGTGCCAGCAGCTTGAGGACTAGCGGGGGGGCCGTTGAGCAGTTCTTC
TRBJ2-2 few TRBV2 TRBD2 CASRTSGGAGELFF TGTGCCAGCAGGACTAGCGGGGGGGCCGGGGAGCTGTTTTTT
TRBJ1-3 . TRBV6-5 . CASSYSGPPGNTIYF TGTGCCAGCAGTTATTCAGGGCCACCTGGAAACACCATATATTTT
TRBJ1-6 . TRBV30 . CAWSDFQGRLNSPLHF TGTGCCTGGAGTGATTTTCAGGGCCGGCTAAATTCACCCCTCCACTTT
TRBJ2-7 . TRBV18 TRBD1 CASSPSGGGYEQYF TGTGCCAGCTCACCATCAGGGGGTGGGTACGAGCAGTACTTC
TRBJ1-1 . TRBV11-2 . CASSQVGGGWTEAFF TGTGCCAGCAGCCAGGTTGGTGGGGGCTGGACTGAAGCTTTCTTT
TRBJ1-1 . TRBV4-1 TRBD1 CASSQDDPGTGSEAFF TGCGCCAGCAGCCAAGATGACCCCGGGACAGGGAGTGAAGCTTTCTTT
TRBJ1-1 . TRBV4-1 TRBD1 CASSLTGQGASAEAFF TGCGCCAGCAGCCTAACCGGACAGGGGGCTTCGGCTGAAGCTTTCTTT
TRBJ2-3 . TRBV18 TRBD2 CASSLGLAGNTDTQYF TGTGCCAGCTCACTAGGACTAGCGGGGAACACAGATACGCAGTATTTT
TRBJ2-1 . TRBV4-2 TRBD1 CASSQGGQAANEQFF TGTGCCAGCAGCCAAGGGGGACAGGCGGCGAATGAGCAGTTCTTC
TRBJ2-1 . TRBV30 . CAWSGTVEYNEQFF TGTGCCTGGAGTGGGACAGTAGAGTACAATGAGCAGTTCTTC
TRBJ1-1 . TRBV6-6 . CASRKLEGGPEAFF TGTGCCAGCAGAAAACTGGAGGGTGGGCCTGAAGCTTTCTTT
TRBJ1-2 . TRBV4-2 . CASSQDSFNYGYTF TGTGCCAGCAGCCAAGATTCCTTTAACTATGGCTACACCTTC
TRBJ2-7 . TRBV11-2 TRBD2 CASSLLAGLAGARNEQYF TGTGCCAGCAGCTTACTGGCGGGACTAGCGGGGGCTCGTAACGAGCAGTACTTC
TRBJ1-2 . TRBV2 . CASRYPEGFGYTF TGTGCCAGCAGATATCCAGAGGGCTTCGGCTACACCTTC
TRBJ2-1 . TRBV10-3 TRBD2 CAISERASGGALDEQFF TGTGCCATCAGTGAGAGAGCTAGCGGGGGGGCCCTGGATGAGCAGTTCTTC
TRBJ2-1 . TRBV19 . CASKRDATAGYNEQFF TGTGCCAGTAAACGGGATGCGACAGCGGGTTACAATGAGCAGTTCTTC
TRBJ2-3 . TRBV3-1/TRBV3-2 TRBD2 CASSQATSGGAKDTQYF TGTGCCAGCAGCCAAGCCACTAGCGGGGGGGCCAAAGATACGCAGTATTTT
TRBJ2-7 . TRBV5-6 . CASSWLTSREQYF TGTGCCAGCAGTTGGCTGACAAGTCGCGAGCAGTACTTC
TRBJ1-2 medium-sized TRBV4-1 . CASSRPRAGYYGYTF TGCGCCAGCAGCCGCCCCCGGGCAGGGTACTATGGCTACACCTTC
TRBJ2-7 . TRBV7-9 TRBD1 CASSLRTGRTYEQYF TGTGCCAGCAGCTTAAGGACAGGGAGGACCTACGAGCAGTACTTC
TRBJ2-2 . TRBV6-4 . CASSLQGTGELFF TGTGCCAGCAGTCTCCAGGGCACCGGGGAGCTGTTTTTT
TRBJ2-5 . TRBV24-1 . CATSDFTGAQYF TGTGCCACCAGTGATTTCACGGGGGCCCAGTACTTC
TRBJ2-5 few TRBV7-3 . CASSLPDQETQYF TGTGCCAGCAGCTTACCGGACCAAGAGACCCAGTACTTC
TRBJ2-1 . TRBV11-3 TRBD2 CASSLVGGTTNEQFF TGTGCCAGCAGCTTAGTCGGGGGGACCACCAATGAGCAGTTCTTC
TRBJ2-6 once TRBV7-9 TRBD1 CASSGRDRGLVLGANVLTF TGTGCCAGCAGCGGAAGAGACAGGGGCCTTGTTCTCGGAGCCAACGTCCTGACTTTC
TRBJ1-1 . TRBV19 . CASSIDRDTEAFF TGTGCCAGTAGTATTGACAGAGACACTGAAGCTTTCTTT
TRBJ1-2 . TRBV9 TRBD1 CASSASQGNYGYTF TGTGCCAGCAGCGCCTCACAGGGGAACTATGGCTACACCTTC
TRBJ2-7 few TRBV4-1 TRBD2 CASSPSVGGAEQYF TGCGCCAGCAGCCCTTCGGTGGGAGGGGCCGAGCAGTACTTC
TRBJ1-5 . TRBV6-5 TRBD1 CASSYGTGDNQPQHF TGTGCCAGCAGTTATGGGACAGGAGACAATCAGCCCCAGCATTTT
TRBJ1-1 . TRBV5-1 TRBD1 CASSEGTGNTEAFF TGCGCCAGCAGCGAAGGGACAGGGAACACTGAAGCTTTCTTT
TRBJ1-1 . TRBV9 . CASSVDSGDAFF TGTGCCAGCAGCGTGGACAGCGGTGATGCTTTCTTT
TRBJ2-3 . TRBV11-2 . CASSLISGASDTQYF TGTGCCAGCAGCCTAATATCAGGGGCGTCAGATACGCAGTATTTT
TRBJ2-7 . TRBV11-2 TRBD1 CASSLVVSGQGSYEQYF TGTGCCAGCAGCTTAGTTGTGTCCGGACAGGGGAGCTACGAGCAGTACTTC
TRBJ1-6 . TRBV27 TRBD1 CASSPGQGYSYNSPLHF TGTGCCAGCAGTCCAGGACAGGGTTATTCCTATAATTCACCCCTCCACTTT